What follows are 5 T cell receptor beta chains derived from one specimen sequenced in a study of T cell clonotyping in hematopoietic cell transplantation. Here immunoSEQ multiplex PCR was the method, and the copy in TCRdb shows in-frame clones only, minus some. In the table there are roughly 80,000 clones, almost 97% of which are singletons. Described time point: recipient sample about 28 days before transplant, after cytoreduction. Sample: peripheral blood mononuclear cells, taken before stem cell transplant. Source of these receptors: a woman aged 45-65 years with acute myeloid leukemia. Some clones in this sample may be carry-over from other donors' samples.

The rearrangement links TRBV2 to TRBJ2-2, with D uncertain. With 7 bases removed from V and 2 bases from J, the gap between germline ends came to 11 bases. The germline gives CDR1 SNHLY, CDR2 FYNNEI. The CDR3 is 14 amino acids. The chain's CDR3 is CASIRDGNTGELFF. CDR3 sequence (DNA): TGTGCCAGCATCCGCGACGGCAACACCGGGGAGCTGTTTTTT.

V is TRBV30 and J is TRBJ2-3, with D possibly matching TRBD2 (5 bases). The V gene's germline CDR1 is GTSNPN and CDR2 SVGIG (reference sequence). Trimming left V 2 bases short and J 2 bases short, with 11 bases between. There are 14 residues in the CDR3. The CDR3, as DNA: TGTGCCTGGAGTCGGGGTCCGTACACAGATACGCAGTATTTT. It is translated as CAWSRGPYTDTQYF. The full variable domain, rest sourced from reference TRBV30 and TRBJ2-3, is SQTIHQWPATLVQPVGSPLSLECTVEGTSNPNLYWYRQAAGRGLQLLFYSVGIGQISSEVPQNLSASRPQDRQFILSSKKLLLSDSGFYLCAWSRGPYTDTQYFGPGTRLTVL.

V and J are TRBV5-6 and TRBJ2-5, with 7 nucleotides matching TRBD1. The trim removed 5 bases at V and 0 bases at J, leaving 7 bases unmatched. The CDR3 has 15 amino acids. CDR1 and CDR2 (germline): SGHDT, YYEEEE. The CDR3 DNA reads as TGTGCCAGCAGGGCCCTCGACAGGGACCAAGAGACCCAGTACTTC. Its protein is CASRALDRDQETQYF.

This clone was recorded once. The chain is built from TRBV6-5 and TRBJ2-7; weak D call: TRBD2 (6 bases). There are 15 residues in the CDR3. V lost 6 bases to trimming and J lost 0 bases, with 15 bases between them. Germline loops: CDR1 MNHEY, CDR2 SVGAGI. CDR3 in amino acids: CASRAAAGSSYEQYF. DNA of the CDR3: TGTGCCAGCAGAGCGGCGGCGGGGAGCTCCTACGAGCAGTACTTC.

This rearrangement joins TRBV6-5 to TRBJ2-3; D remains ambiguous. The V and J ends lost 2 bases and 11 bases respectively, with 11 bases between them. This CDR3 contains 12 residues. The germline CDR1 and CDR2 sequences are MNHEY and SVGAGI. The CDR3 protein is CASSYGPLQQYF. The CDR3 DNA follows: TGTGCCAGCAGTTACGGGCCCCTTCAGCAGTATTTT.